This record looks at one TCR beta chain sequence and its context. The antigen is not known. Clones were sequenced by immunoSEQ multiplex PCR, and TCRdb holds only the in-frame ones, with some missing. The sample contains some 95,000 clones, 92% of which appear only once. The data were taken from a study of OX40 agonist ivuxolimab in advanced cancers. Study information: Males comprised 82.7% of the group, whose mean age was approximately 60 years (range about 20 to 90).

Notes on the study in general: Some patients without response likewise showed low normalized clonal expansion.

V was pared by 6 bases and J by 4 bases, with 18 bases between. This CDR3 comprises 15 residues. Germline V gene data show CDR1 as MNHNS and CDR2 as SASEGT. Patients were excluded for autoimmune disease history or systemic immunosuppression. The sequencing used CD4+ or CD8+ T cells sorted from blood, collected in a trial of the OX40 agonist ivuxolimab. The V and J genes are TRBV6-1 and TRBJ1-2; D might be TRBD1 (5 bases). The receptor comes from an adult with an advanced solid tumor such as melanoma, head and neck, liver or kidney cancer. CDR3 protein: CASRRPGGGLYGYTF. The CDR3 DNA follows: TGTGCCAGCAGGAGACCCGGCGGGGGTCTCTATGGCTACACCTTC.